This T cell receptor (beta chain) was found in a study of identifying expanded T cells in peripheral blood. Study-wide results and caveats: Variance in clone template counts between approximately two-week samples significantly increased with total template count across all healthy donors.

The data were produced by immunoSEQ multiplex PCR, yet TCRdb's version contains in-frame clones alone and is incomplete. Of around 81,000 clones in the sample, about 88% were seen once. There are 15 residues in the CDR3. CDR1 SGHAT and CDR2 FQNNGV come from the germline V gene. V shed 5 bases and J 7 bases; nucleotides not matched to a gene: 11. This clone was detected only a few times. Its antigen remains unidentified. Healthy donors had no documented immune events, such as infections, while sampled. Source material: blood. The J gene is TRBJ2-4, the V gene TRBV11-2, with TRBD1 matching over 7 bases. This sequence was found in a person aged 18 to 69 in good health. This CDR3 is CASSLWSDRANIQYF. The CDR3 nucleotides are TGTGCCAGCAGCCTATGGAGCGACAGGGCGAACATTCAGTACTTC.